This note documents a single T cell receptor beta chain sequence. Its antigen is currently unknown. The PCR used 60 Vbeta and 13 Jbeta primers. Here immunoSEQ multiplex PCR was the method, and the copy in TCRdb shows in-frame clones only, minus some. The repertoire has more than 95,000 clones, roughly three quarters of them found once; the top ten carry about a tenth. The CDR3 runs to 12 residues. Germline-derived CDR1 and CDR2 are SGHDT and YYEEEE. Trimming pared 2 bases from V and 7 bases from J, leaving 10 bases between. The source of the sample is a study of cytomegalovirus exposure and HLA in healthy donors. Study-wide results and caveats: In a later analysis, at a false discovery rate of 0.05, about 15,000 TCR beta sequences were associated with HLA alleles. Cytomegalovirus association was listed for 164 TCR beta chains. Common viral pathogens were later found to be apparently linked to several of the most significant clusters.

V and J are TRBV5-6 and TRBJ2-7; D ambiguous. The sequenced material came from PBMCs. The sequence was obtained from a man younger than 40 in good health and CMV-seropositive. CDR3 nucleotides: TGTGCCAGCAGCTTCCAAGCGCGGGAGCAGTACTTC. Translation gives CASSFQAREQYF. Full variable domain (missing parts from reference TRBV5-6 and TRBJ2-7): DAGVTQSPTHLIKTRGQQVTLRCSPKSGHDTVSWYQQALGQGPQFIFQYYEEEERQRGNFPDRFSGHQFPNYSSELNVNALLLGDSALYLCASSFQAREQYFGPGTRLTVT.